The present T cell receptor beta chain was sequenced within a study of yellow fever vaccine responses in identical twins. TCRdb re-derived calls from the RT-PCR reads in MiXCR, one entry per CDR3 protein. Among about 4,500 distinct CDR3 sequences listed, over 75% were seen once. The study, taken as a whole, reports: Twins showed a vaccine T cell response that reportedly seemed partly convergent, partly personalized.

In regard to this clonotype: Its antigen is undetermined.

Germline V CDR1 and CDR2: SGDLS, YYNGEE. The CDR3 is 16 residues long. V was cut by 3 bases and J by 4 bases, with 14 bases left in between. This sequence was found in a young woman who received the yellow fever vaccine. The V and J genes are TRBV9 and TRBJ2-6; D might be TRBD1 (6 bases). The sample in question was T cells from blood (PBMCs), unsorted or a sorted subset (not recorded which), obtained before or after yellow fever vaccination (not recorded which). The CDR3 is CASSDRTGSGANVLTF. The CDR3, as DNA: TGTGCCAGCAGCGACCGTACAGGGTCCGGGGCCAACGTCCTGACTTTC.